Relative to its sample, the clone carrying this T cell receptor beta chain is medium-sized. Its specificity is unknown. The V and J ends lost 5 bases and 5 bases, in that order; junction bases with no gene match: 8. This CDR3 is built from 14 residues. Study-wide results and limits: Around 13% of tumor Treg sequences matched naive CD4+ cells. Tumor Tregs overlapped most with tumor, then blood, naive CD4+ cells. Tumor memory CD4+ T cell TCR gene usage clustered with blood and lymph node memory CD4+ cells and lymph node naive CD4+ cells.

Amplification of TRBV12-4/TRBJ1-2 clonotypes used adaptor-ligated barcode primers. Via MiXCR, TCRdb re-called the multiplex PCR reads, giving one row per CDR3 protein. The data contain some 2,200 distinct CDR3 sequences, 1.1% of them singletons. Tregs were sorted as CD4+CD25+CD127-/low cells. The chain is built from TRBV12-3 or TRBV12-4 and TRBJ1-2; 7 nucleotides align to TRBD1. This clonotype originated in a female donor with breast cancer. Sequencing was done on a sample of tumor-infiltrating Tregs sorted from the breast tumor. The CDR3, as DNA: TGTGCCAGCAGTCCTCAGACAGGGATATATGGCTACACCTTC. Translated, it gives CASSPQTGIYGYTF.